This record looks at one T cell receptor (beta chain) sequence and its context. Its antigen is unknown. This sample was included in a study of T-cell memory formation after mild COVID-19. Findings and limits, study-wide: CD8+ contracting clones occupied EMRA, while CD4+ ones occupied mainly CM and EM. Contracting clones from day 15 to 85 had balanced CD4/CD8; later expanders favoured CD4+.

The CDR3 is made up of 15 amino acids. V lost 3 bases, J lost 7 bases, and 5 bases stayed unmatched. In germline, CDR1 is SGHRS, CDR2 YFSETQ. TCRdb fed the 5' RACE reads into MiXCR, producing one record per CDR3 protein. The profile shows about 350,000 distinct CDR3 sequences, around an eighth of them singletons. The specimen sequenced was PBMCs or a T cell subset sorted from them (not recorded which). J is TRBJ1-6 and V is TRBV5-1; 9 nucleotides match TRBD1. The sequence was obtained from a man younger than 30 who had mild COVID-19 (a few samples of this study predate the infection). Cell type and time point are not known. CDR3 coding DNA: TGCGCCAGCAGCTCACAGGGGGCATGGAATTCACCCCTCCACTTT. Its protein product is CASSSQGAWNSPLHF.